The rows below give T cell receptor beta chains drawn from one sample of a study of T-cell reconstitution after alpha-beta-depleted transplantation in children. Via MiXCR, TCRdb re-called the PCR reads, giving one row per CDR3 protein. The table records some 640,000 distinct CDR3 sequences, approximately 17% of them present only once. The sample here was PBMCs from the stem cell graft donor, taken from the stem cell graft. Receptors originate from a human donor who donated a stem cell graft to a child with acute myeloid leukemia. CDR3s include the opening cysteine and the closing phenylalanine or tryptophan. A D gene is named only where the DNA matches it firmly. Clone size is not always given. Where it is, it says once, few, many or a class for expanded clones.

cdr3_aa: CASSFGRGNVNYGYTF; cdr3_nt: TGTGCCAGCAGTTTTGGCAGGGGGAACGTTAACTATGGCTACACCTTC; j_call: TRBJ1-2; d_call: TRBD1; clone_size: many; v_call: TRBV27
cdr3_aa: CAISDRDSLSNQPQHF; cdr3_nt: TGTGCCATCAGTGACCGGGACAGCCTTAGCAATCAGCCCCAGCATTTT; j_call: TRBJ1-5; d_call: TRBD1; clone_size: many; v_call: TRBV10-3
cdr3_aa: CASSFDSSTMGYGYTF; cdr3_nt: TGCGCCAGCAGCTTTGACAGCTCTACTATGGGCTATGGCTACACCTTC; j_call: TRBJ1-2; d_call: NA; clone_size: NA; v_call: TRBV5-1
cdr3_aa: CASIGRSGNTIYF; cdr3_nt: TGTGCCAGTATAGGACGCTCTGGAAACACCATATATTTT; j_call: TRBJ1-3; d_call: NA; clone_size: NA; v_call: TRBV7-9
cdr3_aa: CATSRGGASTDTQYF; cdr3_nt: TGTGCCACCAGCAGAGGAGGGGCCAGCACAGATACGCAGTATTTT; j_call: TRBJ2-3; d_call: NA; clone_size: few; v_call: TRBV15
cdr3_aa: CATSEGTGPTGELFF; cdr3_nt: TGTGCCACCAGTGAGGGGACAGGGCCCACCGGGGAGCTGTTTTTT; j_call: TRBJ2-2; d_call: TRBD1; clone_size: NA; v_call: TRBV24-1
cdr3_aa: CASSLEEDLGTEAFF; cdr3_nt: TGTGCCAGCAGCTTAGAGGAGGATCTCGGTACTGAAGCTTTCTTT; j_call: TRBJ1-1; d_call: NA; clone_size: NA; v_call: TRBV7-9
cdr3_aa: CSATRQGRRDTDTQYF; cdr3_nt: TGCAGTGCCACCCGACAGGGGAGGAGGGACACAGATACGCAGTATTTT; j_call: TRBJ2-3; d_call: TRBD1; clone_size: NA; v_call: TRBV20-1
cdr3_aa: CSGFRGASSYNEQFF; cdr3_nt: TGCAGCGGCTTTAGGGGGGCGAGCTCCTACAATGAGCAGTTCTTC; j_call: TRBJ2-1; d_call: NA; clone_size: few; v_call: TRBV29-1
cdr3_aa: CASSLGQGAKNIQYF; cdr3_nt: TGTGCCAGCAGCTTGGGACAGGGAGCCAAAAACATTCAGTACTTC; j_call: TRBJ2-4; d_call: TRBD1; clone_size: NA; v_call: TRBV5-6
cdr3_aa: CASSQSGTLPYNEQFF; cdr3_nt: TGTGCCAGCAGCCAATCCGGGACGCTACCCTACAATGAGCAGTTCTTC; j_call: TRBJ2-1; d_call: NA; clone_size: NA; v_call: TRBV9
cdr3_aa: CSATRRQGQETQYF; cdr3_nt: TGCAGTGCGACCCGAAGGCAGGGACAAGAGACCCAGTACTTC; j_call: TRBJ2-5; d_call: NA; clone_size: many; v_call: TRBV20-1
cdr3_aa: CASSLGSGYQPQHF; cdr3_nt: TGTGCCAGCAGCTTAGGGTCGGGTTATCAGCCCCAGCATTTT; j_call: TRBJ1-5; d_call: NA; clone_size: many; v_call: TRBV5-6
cdr3_aa: CASSLGDREETQYF; cdr3_nt: TGCGCCAGCAGCTTGGGGGACAGGGAGGAGACCCAGTACTTC; j_call: TRBJ2-5; d_call: TRBD1; clone_size: many; v_call: TRBV5-1
cdr3_aa: CASSREGTQYF; cdr3_nt: TGTGCCAGCAGCCGAGAGGGGACCCAGTACTTC; j_call: TRBJ2-5; d_call: NA; clone_size: many; v_call: TRBV12-3/TRBV12-4
cdr3_aa: CASRPIGGYQETQYF; cdr3_nt: TGTGCCAGCAGACCAATAGGGGGGTACCAAGAGACCCAGTACTTC; j_call: TRBJ2-5; d_call: NA; clone_size: few; v_call: TRBV7-8
cdr3_aa: CASSGGANTGELFF; cdr3_nt: TGTGCCAGCAGCGGGGGGGCGAACACCGGGGAGCTGTTTTTT; j_call: TRBJ2-2; d_call: TRBD2; clone_size: NA; v_call: TRBV12-3/TRBV12-4
cdr3_aa: CASIISTGRSYEQYF; cdr3_nt: TGTGCCAGCATCATCTCGACAGGGAGGTCCTACGAGCAGTACTTC; j_call: TRBJ2-7; d_call: NA; clone_size: once; v_call: TRBV7-9
cdr3_aa: CASSSTLTGGGDEQYF; cdr3_nt: TGTGCCAGCAGTTCGACCCTGACTGGCGGGGGGGACGAGCAGTACTTC; j_call: TRBJ2-7; d_call: TRBD2; clone_size: many; v_call: TRBV27
cdr3_aa: CASLGTGAPNEQFF; cdr3_nt: TGTGCCAGTCTTGGGACAGGGGCACCCAATGAGCAGTTCTTC; j_call: TRBJ2-1; d_call: TRBD1; clone_size: NA; v_call: TRBV28
cdr3_aa: CASSLRRVEANEILFF; cdr3_nt: TGTGCCAGCAGTCTGCGACGAGTGGAGGCCAATGAAATACTGTTTTTT; j_call: TRBJ1-4; d_call: NA; clone_size: few; v_call: TRBV27
cdr3_aa: CASSFGRVVGTF; cdr3_nt: TGTGCCAGCAGCTTTGGCCGGGTTGTCGGCACCTTC; j_call: TRBJ1-2; d_call: NA; clone_size: few; v_call: TRBV5-6
cdr3_aa: CASSQGWDSSRGYEQYF; cdr3_nt: TGTGCCAGCAGCCAGGGTTGGGACAGCTCACGGGGGTACGAGCAGTACTTC; j_call: TRBJ2-7; d_call: NA; clone_size: few; v_call: TRBV27
cdr3_aa: CSARDRTSGGRYYNEQFF; cdr3_nt: TGCAGTGCTAGAGATCGGACTAGCGGGGGCCGATACTACAATGAGCAGTTCTTC; j_call: TRBJ2-1; d_call: TRBD2; clone_size: few; v_call: TRBV20-1
cdr3_aa: CSAARGSGNTIYF; cdr3_nt: TGCAGTGCGGCCAGGGGCTCTGGAAACACCATATATTTT; j_call: TRBJ1-3; d_call: NA; clone_size: many; v_call: TRBV20-1
cdr3_aa: CASSVNRDRARETQYF; cdr3_nt: TGTGCCAGCAGCGTGAATAGGGACAGGGCCAGAGAGACCCAGTACTTC; j_call: TRBJ2-5; d_call: TRBD1; clone_size: NA; v_call: TRBV5-4
cdr3_aa: CASSPNADTQYF; cdr3_nt: TGTGCCAGCTCCCCCAACGCAGATACGCAGTATTTT; j_call: TRBJ2-3; d_call: NA; clone_size: few; v_call: TRBV9
cdr3_aa: CASSRKAVSNEKLFF; cdr3_nt: TGTGCCAGCAGCCGGAAAGCGGTCTCTAATGAAAAACTGTTTTTT; j_call: TRBJ1-4; d_call: NA; clone_size: many; v_call: TRBV27
cdr3_aa: CSARAGRTDTQYF; cdr3_nt: TGCAGTGCTAGGGCGGGGCGCACAGATACGCAGTATTTT; j_call: TRBJ2-3; d_call: NA; clone_size: NA; v_call: TRBV20-1
cdr3_aa: CSADPGQNYGYTF; cdr3_nt: TGCAGTGCTGATCCGGGACAGAACTATGGCTACACCTTC; j_call: TRBJ1-2; d_call: TRBD1; clone_size: many; v_call: TRBV20-1